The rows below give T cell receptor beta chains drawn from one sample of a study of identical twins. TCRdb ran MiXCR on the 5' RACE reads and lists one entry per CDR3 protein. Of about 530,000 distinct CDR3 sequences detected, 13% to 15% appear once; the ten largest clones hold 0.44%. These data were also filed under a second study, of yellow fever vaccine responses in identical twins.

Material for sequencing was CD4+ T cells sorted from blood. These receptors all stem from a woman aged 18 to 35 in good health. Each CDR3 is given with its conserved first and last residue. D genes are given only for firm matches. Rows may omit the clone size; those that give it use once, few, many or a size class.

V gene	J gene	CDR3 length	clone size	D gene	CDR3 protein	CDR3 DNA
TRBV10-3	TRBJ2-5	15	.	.	CAISEPTQNQETQYF	TGTGCCATCAGTGAACCGACGCAAAACCAAGAGACCCAGTACTTC
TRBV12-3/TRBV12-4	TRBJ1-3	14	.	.	CASTPGAAGNTIYF	TGTGCCAGCACCCCAGGGGCCGCTGGAAACACCATATATTTT
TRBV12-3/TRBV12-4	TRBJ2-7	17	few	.	CASSLIPGIGIPYEQYF	TGTGCCAGCAGTTTGATCCCCGGAATCGGAATCCCCTACGAGCAGTACTTC
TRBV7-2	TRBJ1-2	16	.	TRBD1	CASSYPPGQGNYGYTF	TGTGCCAGCAGTTATCCTCCGGGACAGGGTAACTATGGCTACACCTTC
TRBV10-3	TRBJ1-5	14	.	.	CAISEGAGNQPQHF	TGTGCCATCAGTGAGGGGGCAGGGAACCAGCCCCAGCATTTT
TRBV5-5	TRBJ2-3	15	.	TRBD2	CASSGTRLGTDTQYF	TGTGCCAGCAGCGGGACTAGATTGGGTACAGATACGCAGTATTTT
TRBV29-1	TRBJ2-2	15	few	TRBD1	CSARPTGGNTGELFF	TGCAGCGCCCGGCCGACAGGGGGCAACACCGGGGAGCTGTTTTTT
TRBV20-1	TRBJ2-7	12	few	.	CSAREGGYEQYF	TGCAGTGCTAGAGAAGGGGGCTACGAGCAGTACTTC
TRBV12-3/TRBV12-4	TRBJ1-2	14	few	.	CASSLAAGRWGYTF	TGTGCCAGCAGTTTAGCCGCGGGGCGTTGGGGCTACACCTTC
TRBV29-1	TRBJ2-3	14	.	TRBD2	CSAWTSGRLGTQYF	TGCAGCGCCTGGACTAGCGGGAGGTTGGGTACGCAGTATTTT
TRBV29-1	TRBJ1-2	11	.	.	CSGQGISGYIF	TGCAGCGGCCAGGGAATCTCTGGCTACATCTTC
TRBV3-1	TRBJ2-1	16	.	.	CASSPVGVQRFNEQFF	TGTGCCAGCAGCCCGGTCGGTGTCCAACGGTTCAATGAGCAGTTCTTC
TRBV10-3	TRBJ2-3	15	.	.	CAISPGGGRSDTQYF	TGTGCCATCAGTCCTGGAGGGGGGAGGTCAGATACGCAGTATTTT
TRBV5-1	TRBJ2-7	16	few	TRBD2	CASSLDTSGSGYEQYF	TGCGCCAGCAGCTTGGATACTAGCGGGAGTGGGTACGAGCAGTACTTC
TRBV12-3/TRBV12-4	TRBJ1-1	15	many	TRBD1	CASSPRTGGGTEAFF	TGTGCCAGCAGTCCTAGGACAGGCGGAGGGACTGAAGCTTTCTTT
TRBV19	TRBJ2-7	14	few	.	CASSLSGAQGYMYF	TGTGCCAGTAGTCTTTCGGGGGCGCAGGGCTACATGTACTTC
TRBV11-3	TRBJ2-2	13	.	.	CASRDTAGGELFF	TGTGCCAGCAGGGACACGGCCGGCGGGGAGCTGTTTTTT
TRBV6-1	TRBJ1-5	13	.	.	CASSGFNAQPQHF	TGTGCCAGCAGTGGTTTCAACGCTCAGCCCCAGCATTTT
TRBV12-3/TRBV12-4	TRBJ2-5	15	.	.	CASSFRGPSEETQYF	TGTGCCAGCAGTTTTAGAGGGCCCTCAGAAGAGACCCAGTACTTC
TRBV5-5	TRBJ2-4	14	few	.	CASSIYRDGDIQYF	TGTGCCAGCAGCATTTACAGGGATGGGGACATTCAGTACTTC
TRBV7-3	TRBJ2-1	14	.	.	CASSPDNSYNEQFF	TGTGCCAGCAGCCCCGACAACTCCTACAATGAGCAGTTCTTC
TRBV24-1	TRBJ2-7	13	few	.	CATSGGVTYEQYF	TGTGCCACCAGTGGGGGGGTTACCTACGAGCAGTACTTC
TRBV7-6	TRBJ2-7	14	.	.	CASSLEEGNYEQYF	TGTGCCAGCAGCTTAGAAGAGGGAAACTACGAGCAGTACTTC
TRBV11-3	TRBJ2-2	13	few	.	CASSLDGSGELFF	TGTGCCAGCAGCTTAGACGGGTCCGGGGAGCTGTTTTTT
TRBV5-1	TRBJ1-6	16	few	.	CASSYDRSSYNSPLHF	TGCGCCAGCAGCTACGACAGGAGCTCCTATAATTCACCCCTCCACTTT
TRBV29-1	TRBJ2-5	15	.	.	CSVETAFGSQETQYF	TGCAGCGTTGAAACGGCGTTTGGGAGCCAAGAGACCCAGTACTTC
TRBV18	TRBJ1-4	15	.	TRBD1	CASSPQGQGKEKLFF	TGTGCCAGCTCACCCCAGGGACAGGGAAAAGAAAAACTGTTTTTT
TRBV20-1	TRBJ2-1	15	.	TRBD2	CSARVGGVSYNEQFF	TGCAGTGCAAGAGTGGGAGGGGTCTCCTACAATGAGCAGTTCTTC
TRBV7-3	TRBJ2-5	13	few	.	CASSPVAGETQYF	TGTGCCAGCAGCCCCGTAGCCGGAGAGACCCAGTACTTC
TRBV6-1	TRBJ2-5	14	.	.	CASSPQASQETQYF	TGTGCCAGCAGTCCCCAGGCGTCCCAAGAGACCCAGTACTTC
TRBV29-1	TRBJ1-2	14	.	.	CSVAARETNYGYTF	TGCAGCGTTGCGGCCAGAGAAACTAACTATGGCTACACCTTC
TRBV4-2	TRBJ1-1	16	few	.	CASSQDGVGAWTEAFF	TGTGCCAGCAGCCAAGACGGGGTCGGGGCGTGGACTGAAGCTTTCTTT
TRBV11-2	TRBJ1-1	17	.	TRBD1	CASSFPRQGGMNTEAFF	TGTGCCAGCAGCTTCCCTAGACAGGGAGGAATGAACACTGAAGCTTTCTTT
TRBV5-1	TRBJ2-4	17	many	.	CASSLERGTIAKNIQYF	TGCGCCAGCAGCTTGGAACGGGGAACGATAGCCAAAAACATTCAGTACTTC
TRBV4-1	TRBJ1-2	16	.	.	CASSQVGLLGGRGYTF	TGCGCCAGCAGCCAAGTTGGTTTACTGGGCGGGCGGGGCTACACCTTC
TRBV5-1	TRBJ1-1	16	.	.	CASSLAWGGDGREAFF	TGCGCCAGCAGCTTGGCGTGGGGGGGCGACGGAAGGGAAGCTTTCTTT
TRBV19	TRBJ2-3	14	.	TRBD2	CASSMTSSGDTQYF	TGTGCCAGTAGTATGACTAGCTCCGGAGATACGCAGTATTTT
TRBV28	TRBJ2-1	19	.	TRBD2	CASSFWGLAGGSSYNEQFF	TGTGCCAGCAGTTTTTGGGGACTAGCGGGAGGCAGCTCCTACAATGAGCAGTTCTTC
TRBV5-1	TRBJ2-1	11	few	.	CASSFGQEQFF	TGCGCCAGCAGCTTCGGACAAGAGCAGTTCTTC
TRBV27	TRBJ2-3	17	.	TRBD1	CASSLYTPDRATDTQYF	TGTGCCAGCAGTTTATATACCCCAGACAGGGCCACAGATACGCAGTATTTT
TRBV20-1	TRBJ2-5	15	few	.	CSASPPQGNQETQYF	TGCAGTGCTAGTCCGCCCCAGGGTAACCAAGAGACCCAGTACTTC
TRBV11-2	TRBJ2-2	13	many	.	CASSLARAGELFF	TGTGCCAGCAGCTTAGCCAGGGCCGGGGAGCTGTTTTTT
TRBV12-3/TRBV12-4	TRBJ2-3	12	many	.	CASSFYTDTQYF	TGTGCCAGCAGTTTCTACACAGATACGCAGTATTTT
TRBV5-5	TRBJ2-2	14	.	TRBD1	CASSFQGATGELFF	TGTGCCAGCAGCTTTCAGGGGGCCACCGGGGAGCTGTTTTTT
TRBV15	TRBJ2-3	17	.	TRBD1	CATSRDAGTGITDTQYF	TGTGCCACCAGCAGAGATGCCGGGACAGGGATCACAGATACGCAGTATTTT
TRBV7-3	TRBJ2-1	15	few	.	CASSGGLSSYNEQFF	TGTGCCAGCAGCGGCGGGCTTAGCTCCTACAATGAGCAGTTCTTC
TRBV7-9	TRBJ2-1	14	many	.	CASSLSSSYNEQFF	TGTGCCAGCAGCCTGTCTAGCTCCTACAATGAGCAGTTCTTC
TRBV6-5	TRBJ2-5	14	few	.	CASSYVPPGETQYF	TGTGCCAGCAGTTACGTGCCCCCTGGAGAGACCCAGTACTTC
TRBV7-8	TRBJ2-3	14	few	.	CASSQGVEDDTQYF	TGTGCCAGCAGCCAAGGTGTAGAGGATGATACGCAGTATTTT
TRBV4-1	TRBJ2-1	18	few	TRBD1	CASSHSSARGRPYNEQFF	TGCGCCAGCAGCCACTCCTCGGCCAGGGGGCGCCCCTACAATGAGCAGTTCTTC
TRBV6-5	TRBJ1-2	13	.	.	CASSYDRNYGYTF	TGTGCCAGCAGTTACGACAGGAACTATGGCTACACCTTC
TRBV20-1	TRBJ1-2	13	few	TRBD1	CSARAAGGYGYTF	TGCAGTGCTAGAGCCGCAGGGGGCTATGGCTACACCTTC
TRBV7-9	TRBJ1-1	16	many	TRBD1	CASSLDGTGTDTEAFF	TGTGCCAGCAGCTTGGATGGGACAGGGACGGACACTGAAGCTTTCTTT
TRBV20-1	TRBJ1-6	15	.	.	CSARGGRNYNSPLHF	TGCAGTGCTAGAGGGGGAAGAAACTATAATTCACCCCTCCACTTT